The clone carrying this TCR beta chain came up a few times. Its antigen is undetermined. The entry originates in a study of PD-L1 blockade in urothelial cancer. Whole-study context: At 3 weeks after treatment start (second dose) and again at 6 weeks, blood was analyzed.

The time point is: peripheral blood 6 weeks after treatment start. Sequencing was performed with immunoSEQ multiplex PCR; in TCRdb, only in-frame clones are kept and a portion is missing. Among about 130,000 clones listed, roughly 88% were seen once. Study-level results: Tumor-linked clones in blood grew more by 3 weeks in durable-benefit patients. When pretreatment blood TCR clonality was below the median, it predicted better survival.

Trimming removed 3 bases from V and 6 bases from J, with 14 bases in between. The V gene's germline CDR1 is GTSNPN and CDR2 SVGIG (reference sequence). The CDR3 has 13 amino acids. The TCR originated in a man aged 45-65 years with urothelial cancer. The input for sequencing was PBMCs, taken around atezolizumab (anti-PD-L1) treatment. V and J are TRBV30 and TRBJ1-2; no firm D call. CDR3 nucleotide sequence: TGTGCCTGGAGCCACTGGAGGGAGGATGGCTACACCTTC. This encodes CAWSHWREDGYTF. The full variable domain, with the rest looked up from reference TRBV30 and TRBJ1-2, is SQTIHQWPATLVQPVGSPLSLECTVEGTSNPNLYWYRQAAGRGLQLLFYSVGIGQISSEVPQNLSASRPQDRQFILSSKKLLLSDSGFYLCAWSHWREDGYTFGSGTRLTVV.